This T cell receptor (beta chain) was sequenced for a study of identical twins. All of the donors were Caucasians in good health. This clonotype was observed many times. TCRdb re-analysed the 5' RACE reads in MiXCR, keeping a single row per CDR3 protein. Among fewer than 900,000 distinct CDR3 sequences listed, 18% were seen once. With 7 bases clipped from V and 1 base from J, the junction kept 7 bases outside the gene matches. Germline V gene data show CDR1 as ENHRY and CDR2 as SYGVKD. The CDR3 totals 16 residues. The sample was also reused in another study, on T cells expressing NK-cell markers. This second study notes: From sorted CD3+CD56+NKG2C+, CD3+CD56+NKG2C- and CD3+CD56-NKG2C+ T cells came the TCR beta repertoires. CD8+ T cells in over 5 donors included dominant NKG2C+ clonotypes at about 1.0-7.5%. Several donors likewise had their CD3+CD56-NKG2C+ fraction led by these clonotypes.

V and J are TRBV10-3 and TRBJ2-2; 9 bases align to TRBD1. This receptor was taken from a woman under 30 in good health. The source material was PBMCs. CDR3 amino acids: CAIKSSGQGNTGELFF. The CDR3 bases are TGTGCCATCAAATCGTCGGGACAGGGGAACACCGGGGAGCTGTTTTTT.